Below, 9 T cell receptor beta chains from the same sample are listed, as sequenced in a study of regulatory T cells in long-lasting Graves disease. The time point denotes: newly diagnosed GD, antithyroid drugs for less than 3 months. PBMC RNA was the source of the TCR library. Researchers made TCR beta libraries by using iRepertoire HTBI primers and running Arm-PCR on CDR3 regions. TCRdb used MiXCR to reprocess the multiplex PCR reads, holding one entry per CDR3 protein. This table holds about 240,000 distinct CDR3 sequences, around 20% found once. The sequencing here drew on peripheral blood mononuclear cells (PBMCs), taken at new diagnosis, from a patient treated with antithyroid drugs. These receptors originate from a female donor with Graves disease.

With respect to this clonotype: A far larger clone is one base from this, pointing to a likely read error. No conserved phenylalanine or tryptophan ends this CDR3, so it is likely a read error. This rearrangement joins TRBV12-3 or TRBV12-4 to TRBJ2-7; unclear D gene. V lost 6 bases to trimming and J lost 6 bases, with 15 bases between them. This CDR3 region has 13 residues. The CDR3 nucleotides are TGTGCCAGCAGCCAACACCCACACCGCGAGCAGTACCTC. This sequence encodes CASSQHPHREQYL.

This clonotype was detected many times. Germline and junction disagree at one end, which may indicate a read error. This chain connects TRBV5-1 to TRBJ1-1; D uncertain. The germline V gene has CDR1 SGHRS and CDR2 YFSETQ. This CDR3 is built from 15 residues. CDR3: CASSPRPGLGTEAFF. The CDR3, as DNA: TGTGCCAGCAGCCCTCGCCCGGGATTAGGCACTGAAGCTTTCTTT.

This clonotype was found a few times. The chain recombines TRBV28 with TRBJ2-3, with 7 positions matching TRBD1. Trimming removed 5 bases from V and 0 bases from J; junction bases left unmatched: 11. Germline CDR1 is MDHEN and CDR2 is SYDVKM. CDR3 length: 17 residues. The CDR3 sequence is CASSPGQIYPSTDTQYF. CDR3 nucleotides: TGTGCCAGCAGTCCGGGACAGATATACCCAAGCACAGATACGCAGTATTTT.

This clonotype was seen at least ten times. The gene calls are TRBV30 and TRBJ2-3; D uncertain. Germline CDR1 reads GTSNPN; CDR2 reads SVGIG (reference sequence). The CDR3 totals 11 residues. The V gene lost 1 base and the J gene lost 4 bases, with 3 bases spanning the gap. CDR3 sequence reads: CAWSDSDTQYF. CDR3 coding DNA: TGTGCCTGGAGTGACTCAGATACGCAGTATTTT. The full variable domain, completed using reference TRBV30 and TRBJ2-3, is SQTIHQWPATLVQPVGSPLSLECTVEGTSNPNLYWYRQAAGRGLQLLFYSVGIGQISSEVPQNLSASRPQDRQFILSSKKLLLSDSGFYLCAWSDSDTQYFGPGTRLTVL.

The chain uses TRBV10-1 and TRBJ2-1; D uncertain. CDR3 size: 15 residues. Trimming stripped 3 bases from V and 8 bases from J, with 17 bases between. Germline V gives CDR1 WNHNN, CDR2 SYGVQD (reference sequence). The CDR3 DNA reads TGCGCCAGCAGTGAAGCTAGGCCCAGGTGGGATGAGCAGTTCTTC. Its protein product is CASSEARPRWDEQFF.

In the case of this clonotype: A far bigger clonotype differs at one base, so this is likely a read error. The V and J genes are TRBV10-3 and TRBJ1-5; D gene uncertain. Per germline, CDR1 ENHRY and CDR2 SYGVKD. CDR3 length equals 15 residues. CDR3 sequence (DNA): TGTGCCAGCAGTCCCAACGACATTTTGTGGGGTGGAACGCATTTT. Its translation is CASSPNDILWGGTHF.

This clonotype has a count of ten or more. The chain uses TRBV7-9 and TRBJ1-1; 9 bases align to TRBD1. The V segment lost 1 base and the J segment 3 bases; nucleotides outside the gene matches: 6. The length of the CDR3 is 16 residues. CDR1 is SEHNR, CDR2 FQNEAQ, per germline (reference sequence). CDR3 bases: TGTGCCAGCAGCTTAGGAACAGGGGGCAAGGACACTGAAGCTTTCTTT. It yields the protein CASSLGTGGKDTEAFF.

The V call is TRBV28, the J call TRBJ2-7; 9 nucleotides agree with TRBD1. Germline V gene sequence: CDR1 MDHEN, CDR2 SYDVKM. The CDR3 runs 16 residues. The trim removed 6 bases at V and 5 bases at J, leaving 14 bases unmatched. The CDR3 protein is CASRPGQGKWNDEQYF. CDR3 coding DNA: TGTGCCAGCAGGCCGGGACAGGGTAAATGGAACGACGAGCAGTACTTC.

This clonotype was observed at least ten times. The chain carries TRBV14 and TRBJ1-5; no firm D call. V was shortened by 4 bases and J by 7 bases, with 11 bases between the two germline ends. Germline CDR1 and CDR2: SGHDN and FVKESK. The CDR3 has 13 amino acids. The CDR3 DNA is TGTGCCAGCAGCCCCCATGGCGGGCAGCCCCAGCATTTT. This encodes CASSPHGGQPQHF.